The subject of this entry is one TCR beta chain. This sample was taken from a study of T cells in localized non-small cell lung cancer. J was trimmed by 4 bases and V by 1 base; bases with no gene match: 6. This CDR3 has 15 residues. The germline V gene has CDR1 SGHAT and CDR2 FQNNGV. Generated by immunoSEQ multiplex PCR, the TCRdb table keeps only in-frame clones and is missing some. The sample holds some 24,000 clones; 92% are singletons and the top ten take approximately 2.7%. This sequence was found in a woman between 40 and 69 years old with stage I lung adenocarcinoma. This material consisted of peripheral blood, taken before any cancer treatment. V usage is TRBV11-2 and J usage is TRBJ2-7, with 8 bases identical to TRBD2. DNA of the CDR3: TGTGCCAGCAGCTTAGTCAGCGGGAGTGCGTACGAGCAGTACTTC. Amino acid sequence: CASSLVSGSAYEQYF.